This T cell receptor beta chain stems from a study of shared clonotypes between healthy human individuals. The table came from immunoSEQ multiplex PCR; TCRdb's copy has only in-frame clones and leaves some out. The data show 2 million or so clones, 85% to 95% seen once. Between the trimmed V and J ends, which lost 3 bases and 3 bases, there was a span of 11 bases. Germline CDR1 reads MGHRA; CDR2 reads YSYEKL. The CDR3 runs 14 residues. Note on this clone: Its matching antigen is unknown.

General study results and limits: It was the few donors that limited the genetic and exposure-history diversity represented.

The sample comprised naive CD4+ T cells sorted from blood. Subset reported: CD45RA+ positively selected. The clonotype comes from a man between 18 and 29 years old in good health. This chain joins TRBV4-1 and TRBJ1-1; no clear D. This CDR3 reads CASSQPAFHTEAFF. CDR3 bases: TGCGCCAGCAGCCAGCCGGCTTTCCACACTGAAGCTTTCTTT.